This TCR beta chain was captured by sequencing in a study of molecular identifiers for immune sequencing clone quantification (dated by TCRdb to between 2018 and 2020). Turning to the overall study: For a replicate experiment, the RNA from either around 20,000 or 100,000 naive CD8 T cells was divided into five aliquots, and four of those aliquots went on to sequencing. CD8 T cells were used in a methods study to benchmark molecular-identifier clustering-based TCR repertoire sequencing (MIDCIRS) and TCR RNA copy counting.

General findings and caveats noted by the study authors: The naive libraries included spiked-in Jurkat TCR RNA (about nine copies' worth), and this Jurkat TCR RNA is not part of the donor repertoire. When barcode sub-clustering was left out, chimeric consensus sequences inflated TCR diversity, with chimeras reaching as high as 47%. Identical TCR molecules sharing a barcode could cause highly expanded clone sizes to be underestimated. Modeling indicated about 3 TCR RNA copies recovered per cell, compared with roughly 9.7 by digital PCR, which implies a capture efficiency of approximately 30%. In CMV-specific effector cells, clones with more than 20 RNA copies contained over 99% of molecules, whereas in naive cells such clones contained under 1% of molecules. A single cell's worth of spiked-in Jurkat TCR RNA was reported detectable even among around 1 million naive CD8 T cells.

The library was obtained by PCR. Instrument on record: NextSeq 500. Bulk TCR libraries were generated as previously described, with the TCR primers listed in Table S5 used. Purification of total RNA was performed with the Qiagen AllPrep DNA/RNA kit. Before analysis, reads from multiple sequencing runs of one library were combined. In the source study's methods: Reads were retained only if their TCR constant sequence matched exactly, and those retained reads were trimmed to 150 nt and grouped according to their 12-nt molecular barcodes. Reads in each barcode group were sub-clustered using a 15% Levenshtein threshold, and a quality-weighted consensus sequence was built for each RNA molecule. Non-functional sequences were discarded, and so were lower-count sequences lying one edit away from another sequence. Based on a fit of two negative binomial distributions, barcode sub-clusters having less than 20% of the maximum read count were discarded. Through fastp at Q25 and MiXCR, TCRdb rebuilt clones from the public reads, retaining in-frame beta chains. Every CDR3 protein is listed once, alongside the most common genes and DNA of its rows. The V and J calls follow TCRdb's processing rather than the paper's. The sample table records a few hundred thousand distinct CDR3 sequences; over 20% of these occur just once. The top ten clonotypes cover 0.74% of the sample.

In the case of this clonotype: The target of this receptor is not known. An end of the junction does not agree with germline; a read error may underlie this.

Libraries of naive CD8 T cells were built from about 20,000 to 1,000,000 sorted cells, with 10%, 30% or 50% of the purified RNA used. Naive CD8 T cells, defined as CD8+CD4-CCR7+CD45RA+, were FACS-sorted into RLT Plus buffer on a BD FACSAria II. To test detection sensitivity, Jurkat RNA equal to about nine TCR copies was added to samples of roughly 19,000-1,100,000 naive CD8 T cells. CD8 T cells were enriched using RosetteSep CD8+ T Cell Enrichment Cocktail and Ficoll-Paque, and the enriched cells then underwent ACK red cell lysis. CDR1 and CDR2 were assigned from the germline V gene as MNHEY and SVGAGI. The cysteine opens and the phenylalanine closes a CDR3 of 15 amino acids. The sequence is cut down to CDR3 DNA, 45 bases in frame from base 1.

Material: naive CD8+ T cells from blood, with Jurkat cell RNA spiked in. The cell subset or site label, as the study defines it: FACS-sorted CD8+CD4-CCR7+CD45RA+ naive T cells. The sequence joins TRBV6-5 to TRBJ2-1; the D gene may be TRBD1 or TRBD2, since each aligns over 5 bases. The sequence was collected from a human donor in good health. Some libraries in this study had Jurkat cell RNA spiked in. The CDR3 sequence is CASSIGGAAYSEQFF. The nucleotides read TGTGCCAGCAGTATTGGGGGAGCGGCCTACAGTGAGCAGTTCTTC.